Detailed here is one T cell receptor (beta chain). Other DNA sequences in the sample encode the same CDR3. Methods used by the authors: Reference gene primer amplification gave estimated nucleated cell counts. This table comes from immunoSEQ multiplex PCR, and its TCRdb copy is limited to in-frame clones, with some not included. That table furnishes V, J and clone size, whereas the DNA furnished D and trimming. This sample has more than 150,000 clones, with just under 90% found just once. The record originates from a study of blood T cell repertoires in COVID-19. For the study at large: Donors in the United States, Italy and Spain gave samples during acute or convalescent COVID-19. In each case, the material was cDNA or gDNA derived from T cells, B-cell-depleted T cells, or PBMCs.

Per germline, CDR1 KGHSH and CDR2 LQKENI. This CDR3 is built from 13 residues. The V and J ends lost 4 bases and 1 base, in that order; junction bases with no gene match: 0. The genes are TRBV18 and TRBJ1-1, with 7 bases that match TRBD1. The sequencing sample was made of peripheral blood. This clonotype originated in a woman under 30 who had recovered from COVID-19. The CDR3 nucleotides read TGTGCCAGCTCACGACAGGGGAACACTGAAGCTTTCTTT. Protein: CASSRQGNTEAFF.